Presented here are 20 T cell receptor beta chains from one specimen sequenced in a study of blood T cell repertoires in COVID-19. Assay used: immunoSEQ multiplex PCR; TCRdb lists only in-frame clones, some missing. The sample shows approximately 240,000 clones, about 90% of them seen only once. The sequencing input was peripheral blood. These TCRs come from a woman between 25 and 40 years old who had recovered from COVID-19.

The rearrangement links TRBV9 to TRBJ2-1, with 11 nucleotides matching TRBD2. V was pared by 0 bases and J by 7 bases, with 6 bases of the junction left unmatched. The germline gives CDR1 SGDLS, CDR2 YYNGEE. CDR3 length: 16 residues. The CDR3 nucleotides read TGTGCCAGCAGCGTAGGGCTAGCGGGGGGCTTAAATGAGCAGTTCTTC. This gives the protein CASSVGLAGGLNEQFF.

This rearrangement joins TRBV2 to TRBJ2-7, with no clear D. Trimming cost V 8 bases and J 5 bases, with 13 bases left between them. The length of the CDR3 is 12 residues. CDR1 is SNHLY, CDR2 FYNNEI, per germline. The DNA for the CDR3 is TGTGCCAGCCGATTCCAGAATAACGAGCAGTACTTC. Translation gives CASRFQNNEQYF. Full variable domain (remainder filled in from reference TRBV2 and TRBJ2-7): EPEVTQTPSHQVTQMGQEVILRCVPISNHLYFYWYRQILGQKVEFLVSFYNNEISEKSEIFDDQFSVERPDGSNFTLKIRSTKLEDSAMYFCASRFQNNEQYFGPGTRLTVT.

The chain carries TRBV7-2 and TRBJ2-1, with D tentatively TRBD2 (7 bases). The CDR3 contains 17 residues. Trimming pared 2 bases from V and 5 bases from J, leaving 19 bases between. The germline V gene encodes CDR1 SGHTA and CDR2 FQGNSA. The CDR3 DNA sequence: TGTGCCAGCAGCTTACTGTTTGACGGGGGGCCCCACAATGAGCAGTTCTTC. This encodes CASSLLFDGGPHNEQFF.

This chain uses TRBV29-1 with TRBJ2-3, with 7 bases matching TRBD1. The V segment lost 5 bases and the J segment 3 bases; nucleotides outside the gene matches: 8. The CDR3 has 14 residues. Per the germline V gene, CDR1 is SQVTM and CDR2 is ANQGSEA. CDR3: CSVSRDRGTDTQYF. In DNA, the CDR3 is TGCAGCGTTTCCCGGGACAGAGGAACAGATACGCAGTATTTT.

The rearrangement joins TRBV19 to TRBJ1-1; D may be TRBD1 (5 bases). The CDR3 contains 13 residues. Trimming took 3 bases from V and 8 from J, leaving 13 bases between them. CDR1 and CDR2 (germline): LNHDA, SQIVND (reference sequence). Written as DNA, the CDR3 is TGTGCCAGTAGTATGTTAAGGGGCGCCGAAGCTTTCTTT. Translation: CASSMLRGAEAFF.

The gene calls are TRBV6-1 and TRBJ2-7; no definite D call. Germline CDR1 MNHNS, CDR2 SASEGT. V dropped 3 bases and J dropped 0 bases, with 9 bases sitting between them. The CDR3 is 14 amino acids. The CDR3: CASSDAGYSYEQYF. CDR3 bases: TGTGCCAGCAGTGATGCCGGGTACTCCTACGAGCAGTACTTC.

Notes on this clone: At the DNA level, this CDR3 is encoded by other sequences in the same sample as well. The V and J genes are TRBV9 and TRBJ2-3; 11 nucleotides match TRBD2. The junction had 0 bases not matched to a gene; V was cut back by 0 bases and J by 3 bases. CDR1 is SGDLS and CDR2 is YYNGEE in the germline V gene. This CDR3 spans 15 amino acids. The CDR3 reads CASSVGLAGTDTQYF. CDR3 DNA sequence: TGTGCCAGCAGCGTAGGACTAGCGGGGACAGATACGCAGTATTTT.

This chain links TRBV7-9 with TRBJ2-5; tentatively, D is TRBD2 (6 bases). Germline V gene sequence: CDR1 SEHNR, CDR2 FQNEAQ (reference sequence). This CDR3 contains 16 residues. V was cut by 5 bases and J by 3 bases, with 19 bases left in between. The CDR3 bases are TGTGCCAGCAGCCTCCATATTACAACGGGGGAAGAGACCCAGTACTTC. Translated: CASSLHITTGEETQYF. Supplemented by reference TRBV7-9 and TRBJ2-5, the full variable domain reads DTGVSQNPRHKITKRGQNVTFRCDPISEHNRLYWYRQTLGQGPEFLTYFQNEAQLEKSRLLSDRFSAERPKGSFSTLEIQRTEQGDSAMYLCASSLHITTGEETQYFGPGTRLLVL.

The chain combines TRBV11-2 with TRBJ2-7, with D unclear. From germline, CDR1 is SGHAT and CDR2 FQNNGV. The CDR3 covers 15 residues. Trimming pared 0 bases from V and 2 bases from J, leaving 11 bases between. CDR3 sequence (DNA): TGTGCCAGCAGCTTAGAGCCGGGTCCAACCTACGAGCAGTACTTC. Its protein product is CASSLEPGPTYEQYF.

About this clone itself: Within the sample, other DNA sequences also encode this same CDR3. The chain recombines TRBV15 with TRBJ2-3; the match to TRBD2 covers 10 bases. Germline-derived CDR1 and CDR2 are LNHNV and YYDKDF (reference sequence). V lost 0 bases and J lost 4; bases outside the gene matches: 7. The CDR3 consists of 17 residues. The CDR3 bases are TGTGCCACCAGCAGAGATAGAGCTAGCGGGGGTGCAGATACGCAGTATTTT. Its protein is CATSRDRASGGADTQYF.

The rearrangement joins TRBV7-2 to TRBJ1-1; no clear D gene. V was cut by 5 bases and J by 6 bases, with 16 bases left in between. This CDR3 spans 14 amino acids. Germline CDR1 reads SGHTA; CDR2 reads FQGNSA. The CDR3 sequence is CASSRGPPNSEAFF. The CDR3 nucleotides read TGTGCCAGCAGCAGAGGCCCACCCAACTCTGAAGCTTTCTTT.

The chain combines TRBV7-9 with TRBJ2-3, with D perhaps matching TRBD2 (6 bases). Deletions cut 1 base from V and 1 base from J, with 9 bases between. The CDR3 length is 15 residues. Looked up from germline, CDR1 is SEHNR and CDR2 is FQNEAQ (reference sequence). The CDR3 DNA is TGTGCCAGCAGCTTAGGCGGGGCCGGCACAGATACGCAGTATTTT. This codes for CASSLGGAGTDTQYF.

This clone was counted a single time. CDR3 amino acids: CSAGGLSPLHF. CDR3 bases: TGCAGTGCTGGGGGGTTATCACCCCTCCACTTT. The J gene is TRBJ1-6, the V gene TRBV20-1; TRBD1 might be the D (5 bases). The CDR3 is 11 amino acids. Trimming cost V 5 bases and J 10 bases, with 9 bases left between them. From germline, CDR1 is DFQATT and CDR2 SNEGSKA (reference sequence).

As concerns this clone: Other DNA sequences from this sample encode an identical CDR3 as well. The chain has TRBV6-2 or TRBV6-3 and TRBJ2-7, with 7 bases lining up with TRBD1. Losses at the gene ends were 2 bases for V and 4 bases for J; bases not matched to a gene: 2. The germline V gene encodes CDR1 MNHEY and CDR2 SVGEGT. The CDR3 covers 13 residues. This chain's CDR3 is CASSYLDRYEQYF. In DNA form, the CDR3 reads TGTGCCAGCAGTTACCTGGACAGGTACGAGCAGTACTTC.

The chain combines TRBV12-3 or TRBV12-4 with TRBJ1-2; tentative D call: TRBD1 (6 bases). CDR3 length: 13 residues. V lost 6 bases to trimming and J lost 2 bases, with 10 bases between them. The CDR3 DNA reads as TGTGCCAGCAGCTACGACAGGAACTATGGCTACACCTTC. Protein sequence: CASSYDRNYGYTF.

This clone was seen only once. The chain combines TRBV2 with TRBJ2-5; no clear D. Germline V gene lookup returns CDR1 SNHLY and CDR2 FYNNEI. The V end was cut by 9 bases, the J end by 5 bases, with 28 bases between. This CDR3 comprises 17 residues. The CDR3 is CASKDPHGALKAETQYF. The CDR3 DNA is TGTGCCAGTAAAGACCCCCATGGAGCCCTTAAAGCTGAGACCCAGTACTTC.

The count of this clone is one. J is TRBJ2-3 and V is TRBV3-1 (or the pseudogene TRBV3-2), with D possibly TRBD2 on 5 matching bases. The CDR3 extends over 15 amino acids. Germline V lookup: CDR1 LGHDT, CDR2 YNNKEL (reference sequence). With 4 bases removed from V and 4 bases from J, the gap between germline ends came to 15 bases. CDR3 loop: CASSRSDYRADTQYF. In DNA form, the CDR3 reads TGTGCCAGCAGCCGATCCGACTACCGGGCAGATACGCAGTATTTT.

CDR3 DNA sequence: TGTGCCAGCACCCCTGACACCTCTGGGGCCAACGTCCTGACTTTC. Residues: CASTPDTSGANVLTF. The chain joins TRBV6-2 or TRBV6-3 to TRBJ2-6; no definite D call. Germline CDR1 reads MNHEY; CDR2 reads SVGEGT. V was trimmed by 7 bases and J by 0 bases, leaving 10 bases between them. The CDR3 has 15 residues.

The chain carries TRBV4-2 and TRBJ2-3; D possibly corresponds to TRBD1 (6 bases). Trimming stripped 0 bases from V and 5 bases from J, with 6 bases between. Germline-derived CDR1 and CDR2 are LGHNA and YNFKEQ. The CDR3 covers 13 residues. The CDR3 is CASSQDRGDTQYF. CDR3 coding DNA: TGTGCCAGCAGCCAAGACAGGGGAGATACGCAGTATTTT.

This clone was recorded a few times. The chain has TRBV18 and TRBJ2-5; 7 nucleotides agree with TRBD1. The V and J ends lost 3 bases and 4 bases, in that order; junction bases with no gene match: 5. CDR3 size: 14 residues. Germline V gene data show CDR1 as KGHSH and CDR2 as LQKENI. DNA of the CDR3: TGTGCCAGCTCACCCAGACAGGGTGCAGAGACCCAGTACTTC. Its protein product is CASSPRQGAETQYF. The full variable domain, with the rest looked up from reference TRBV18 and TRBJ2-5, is NAGVMQNPRHLVRRRGQEARLRCSPMKGHSHVYWYRQLPEEGLKFMVYLQKENIIDESGMPKERFSAEFPKEGPSILRIQQVVRGDSAAYFCASSPRQGAETQYFGPGTRLLVL.